These 15 T cell receptor beta chains came from one sample sequenced in a study of T cell changes during pregnancy in multiple sclerosis. Profiled with immunoSEQ multiplex PCR; TCRdb holds only in-frame clones, not every one. The sample lists more than 85,000 clones, 85% to 95% occurring once. The sample here was peripheral blood, taken after pregnancy. The receptors originated from a female donor in good health, enrolled as a control in a pregnancy study.

J is TRBJ2-5 and V is TRBV30; D is uncertain. V lost 3 bases to trimming and J lost 5 bases, with 7 bases between them. This CDR3 region has 11 residues. Per germline, CDR1 GTSNPN and CDR2 SVGIG (reference sequence). In DNA, the CDR3 is TGTGCCTGGAGAGCAGCGGAGACCCAGTACTTC. Its protein is CAWRAAETQYF.

The CDR3 protein is CASSLTDSTGELFF. In nucleotides, the CDR3 is TGCGCCAGCAGCTTAACAGACAGCACCGGGGAGCTGTTTTTT. This rearrangement joins TRBV5-1 to TRBJ2-2; the D gene is possibly TRBD1 (5 bases). V was cut by 2 bases and J by 4 bases, with 9 bases left in between. This CDR3 spans 14 amino acids. Germline loops: CDR1 SGHRS, CDR2 YFSETQ.

This rearrangement joins TRBV2 to TRBJ2-7, with D perhaps matching TRBD2 (5 bases). Germline V CDR1 and CDR2: SNHLY, FYNNEI. The CDR3 loop spans 15 amino acids. V lost 1 base and J lost 3, with 13 bases in between. As DNA, the CDR3 is TGTGCCAGCAGTGAAGGACGGGGATCCATCTACGAGCAGTACTTC. Its protein product is CASSEGRGSIYEQYF.

The rearrangement uses TRBV7-6 and TRBJ2-1; the match to TRBD2 covers 9 bases. Germline V lookup: CDR1 SGHVS, CDR2 FNYEAQ. The ends lost 5 bases at V and 5 bases at J; junction bases unmatched: 10. The CDR3 runs 16 residues. CDR3 amino acids: CASSPLSGSYDNEQFF. Here the CDR3 DNA reads TGTGCCAGCAGCCCCCTTAGCGGGAGTTATGACAATGAGCAGTTCTTC.

V gene TRBV11-2 combines with J gene TRBJ2-3; TRBD2 matches 13 bases. The germline gives CDR1 SGHAT, CDR2 FQNNGV. The CDR3 loop spans 16 amino acids. The junction had 3 bases not matched to a gene; V was cut back by 4 bases and J by 2 bases. In nucleotides, the CDR3 is TGTGCCAGCAGCTCGGGACTAGCGGGGAACACAGATACGCAGTATTTT. It translates to CASSSGLAGNTDTQYF.

V gene TRBV7-6 combines with J gene TRBJ2-5; D unclear. Deletions cut 0 bases from V and 4 bases from J, with 18 bases between. CDR1 and CDR2 from the germline V gene are SGHVS and FNYEAQ. CDR3 length equals 17 residues. CDR3 sequence (DNA): TGTGCCAGCAGCTTAGCGGCAAAGCGACTCATGAGAGAGACCCAGTACTTC. Residues: CASSLAAKRLMRETQYF. The full variable domain, its missing parts supplied by reference TRBV7-6 and TRBJ2-5, is GAGVSQSPRYKVTKRGQDVALRCDPISGHVSLYWYRQALGQGPEFLTYFNYEAQQDKSGLPNDRFSAERPEGSISTLTIQRTEQRDSAMYRCASSLAAKRLMRETQYFGPGTRLLVL.

The chain combines TRBV19 with TRBJ1-5; no firm D call. The length of the CDR3 is 17 residues. Germline values: CDR1 LNHDA, CDR2 SQIVND (reference sequence). V lost 0 bases to trimming and J lost 1 base, with 13 bases between them. The CDR3 protein is CASSIDLEVVSNQPQHF. DNA of the CDR3: TGTGCCAGTAGTATAGATCTCGAGGTTGTCAGCAATCAGCCCCAGCATTTT.

This chain uses TRBV27 with TRBJ2-7; tentatively, D is TRBD2 (5 bases). The CDR3 extends over 12 amino acids. With 7 bases removed from V and 7 bases from J, the gap between germline ends came to 14 bases. CDR1 and CDR2 from the germline V gene are MNHEY and SMNVEV (reference sequence). In nucleotides, the CDR3 is TGTGCCAGCACCTCTTCTAGCCGGGAGCAGTACTTC. Translating gives CASTSSSREQYF.

V and J are TRBV5-1 and TRBJ2-7; possible D gene TRBD1, 6 bases. Germline values: CDR1 SGHRS, CDR2 YFSETQ. CDR3 size: 13 residues. With 4 bases removed from V and 4 bases from J, the gap between germline ends came to 12 bases. In DNA, the CDR3 is TGCGCCAGCAGCGGGCAGGGGTATTACGAGCAGTACTTC. Translating it yields CASSGQGYYEQYF.

The chain couples TRBV18 to TRBJ1-2; no definite D call. This CDR3 contains 13 residues. With 3 bases removed from V and 8 bases from J, the gap between germline ends came to 13 bases. Looked up from germline, CDR1 is KGHSH and CDR2 is LQKENI. The CDR3 loop is CASSPQIEEGYTF. The CDR3 DNA is TGTGCCAGCTCACCCCAGATCGAGGAAGGCTACACCTTC.

This chain uses TRBV2 with TRBJ2-3; D remains unclear. Germline V CDR1 and CDR2: SNHLY, FYNNEI. The CDR3 sequence is 14 residues long. The CDR3 DNA sequence: TGTGCAACAAAGCGCGGAGCTAGCACAGATACGCAGTATTTT. Translating gives CATKRGASTDTQYF.

The V call is TRBV5-1, the J call TRBJ2-1; TRBD2 aligns across 9 bases. The germline CDR1 and CDR2 sequences are SGHRS and YFSETQ. The V and J ends lost 4 bases and 4 bases, in that order; junction bases with no gene match: 6. CDR3 length equals 15 residues. CDR3 coding DNA: TGCGCCAGCAGCCTCTCTAGCGGGGAATACAATGAGCAGTTCTTC. Translated, it gives CASSLSSGEYNEQFF.

This chain links TRBV4-2 with TRBJ1-4, with 8 bases lining up with TRBD1. Germline V gene data show CDR1 as LGHNA and CDR2 as YNFKEQ. J gave up 7 bases and V 0 bases, and 4 bases lay outside the gene matches. CDR3 size: 15 residues. The CDR3 region is CASSQDPGGGEKLFF. The CDR3 DNA reads TGTGCCAGCAGCCAAGATCCAGGGGGCGGTGAAAAACTGTTTTTT.

The V gene is TRBV5-1, the J gene TRBJ2-5, with 11 positions matching TRBD2. The CDR3 is 16 residues long. CDR1 and CDR2 (germline): SGHRS, YFSETQ. Trimming at V came to 3 bases and at J to 1 base, leaving 5 bases not matched to a gene. CDR3 bases: TGCGCCAGCAGCTCGGGACTAGCGGAGGCCCAAGAGACCCAGTACTTC. Translated: CASSSGLAEAQETQYF.

The chain combines TRBV9 with TRBJ1-2; perhaps TRBD1 as D (5 bases). The CDR3 consists of 12 residues. V dropped 0 bases and J dropped 5 bases, with 5 bases sitting between them. CDR1 and CDR2 (germline): SGDLS, YYNGEE. CDR3 nucleotides: TGTGCCAGCAGCGTAGCAGGGTATGGCTACACCTTC. It encodes CASSVAGYGYTF.